The 3 T cell receptor beta chains below were found in one sample sequenced in a study of cytomegalovirus exposure and HLA in healthy donors. Primers: 60 Vbeta forward and 13 Jbeta reverse. Assay used: immunoSEQ multiplex PCR; TCRdb lists only in-frame clones, some missing. The sample comprises roughly 160,000 clones, around 88% of which are singletons, and under 0.95% rests with the top ten. Sequenced: PBMCs. These receptors were collected from a woman younger than 45 in good health and CMV-seronegative.

V is TRBV5-8 and J is TRBJ1-1; TRBD1 matches 7 bases. The V and J ends lost 2 bases and 4 bases, in that order; junction bases with no gene match: 2. CDR1 and CDR2 from the germline V gene are SGHTS and YDEGEE. This CDR3 spans 13 amino acids. The DNA of the CDR3 is TGTGCCAGCAGCTTTCAGGGGGGCACTGAAGCTTTCTTT. Protein: CASSFQGGTEAFF.

The genes are TRBV5-5 and TRBJ2-1, with 11 positions matching TRBD2. The CDR3 is 16 residues long. The germline V gene has CDR1 SGHKS and CDR2 YYEKEE (reference sequence). The trim removed 3 bases at V and 7 bases at J, leaving 9 bases unmatched. The CDR3 nucleotides read TGTGCCAGCAGCTCCGGACTAGCGGGTTTGGGGAATGAGCAGTTCTTC. This encodes CASSSGLAGLGNEQFF. Full variable domain (rest looked up from reference TRBV5-5 and TRBJ2-1): DAGVTQSPTHLIKTRGQQVTLRCSPISGHKSVSWYQQVLGQGPQFIFQYYEKEERGRGNFPDRFSARQFPNYSSELNVNALLLGDSALYLCASSSGLAGLGNEQFFGPGTRLTVL.

The CDR3 region has the DNA TGTGCCATAAGAAGGGGCAGCTCCTACGAGCAGTACTTC. It codes for CAIRRGSSYEQYF. The chain carries TRBV5-4 and TRBJ2-7; possibly TRBD1 for D (5 bases). CDR1 is SGHNT, CDR2 YYREEE, per germline (reference sequence). Trimming cost V 9 bases and J 0 bases, with 13 bases left between them. There are 13 residues in the CDR3.